One and the same sample provided the 22 T cell receptor beta chains below, sequenced in a study. TCRdb re-analysed the 5' RACE reads in MiXCR, keeping a single row per CDR3 protein. This repertoire shows about 9,000 distinct CDR3 sequences, around half found once; its top ten account for around 5%. Sequenced sample: memory CD4+ T cells sorted from a lymph node. Sample subset: memory CD4+ T cells, CD4+CD45RO+CD25-. The receptors come from a female donor with breast cancer.

This chain links TRBV3-1 with TRBJ1-1; TRBD1 is a possible D gene (5 bases). Germline CDR1 reads LGHDT; CDR2 reads YNNKEL (reference sequence). The V gene lost 1 base and the J gene lost 6 bases, with 12 bases spanning the gap. The CDR3 runs 14 residues. The CDR3 region has the DNA TGTGCCAGCAGCCAAGCGACAGTAGCCCCTGAAGCTTTCTTT. It is translated as CASSQATVAPEAFF.

V and J are TRBV4-3 and TRBJ1-2; no clear D. The CDR3 runs 13 residues. Trimming stripped 7 bases from V and 5 bases from J, with 14 bases between. The V gene's germline CDR1 is LGHNA and CDR2 YSLEER. The CDR3 here is CASTPTPYYGYTF. CDR3 coding DNA: TGCGCCAGCACCCCCACTCCGTATTATGGCTACACCTTC.

V usage is TRBV18 and J usage is TRBJ2-1; D may be TRBD1 (6 bases). Germline values: CDR1 KGHSH, CDR2 LQKENI. With 6 bases removed from V and 4 bases from J, the gap between germline ends came to 10 bases. The CDR3 sequence is 13 residues long. CDR3 amino acids: CASSTGQYNEQFF. CDR3 DNA: TGTGCCAGCTCTACGGGACAATACAATGAGCAGTTCTTC.

This clonotype was observed a handful of times. The CDR3 DNA sequence: TGTGCCAGCAGTCCCTCTGACCGGGGTTGGTCTGGGGCCAACGTCCTGACTTTC. Translating it yields CASSPSDRGWSGANVLTF. The rearrangement joins TRBV12-3 or TRBV12-4 to TRBJ2-6; tentatively, D is TRBD2 (5 bases). V was pared by 5 bases and J by 1 base, with 18 bases between. The CDR3 is made up of 18 amino acids.

This clonotype was seen more than once but under ten times. The chain recombines TRBV28 with TRBJ2-1; 8 positions match TRBD2. The CDR3 runs to 16 residues. Unmatched junction bases numbered 8, after V lost 4 bases and J lost 3 bases. In germline, CDR1 is MDHEN, CDR2 SYDVKM. Here the CDR3 DNA reads TGTGCCAGCAGTTCCATGAATAGCGGGAACTACAATGAGCAGTTCTTC. The encoded protein is CASSSMNSGNYNEQFF.

The CDR3 reads CASSFAKRGEQYF. CDR3 DNA sequence: TGTGCCAGCAGCTTCGCCAAACGAGGCGAGCAGTACTTC. This chain connects TRBV7-2 to TRBJ2-7; D gene ambiguous. From germline, CDR1 is SGHTA and CDR2 FQGNSA. The CDR3 is 13 residues long. V was cut by 3 bases and J by 6 bases, with 12 bases left in between.

The chain links TRBV4-1 to TRBJ1-5; D possibly corresponds to TRBD1 (5 bases). The CDR3 loop spans 19 amino acids. Germline CDR1 is MGHRA and CDR2 is YSYEKL. Trimming pared 3 bases from V and 0 bases from J, leaving 21 bases between. The CDR3 protein is CASSQFFSRQQLSNQPQHF. CDR3 sequence (DNA): TGCGCCAGCAGCCAGTTTTTTTCGAGACAGCAACTTAGCAATCAGCCCCAGCATTTT.

This chain uses TRBV19 with TRBJ2-1; D possibly corresponds to TRBD1 (5 bases). This CDR3 comprises 13 residues. Germline CDR1 reads LNHDA; CDR2 reads SQIVND (reference sequence). V was clipped by 4 bases and J by 5 bases, with 9 bases between them. The CDR3, as DNA: TGTGCCAGTAGTAGGGGCAATAACAATGAGCAGTTCTTC. It specifies CASSRGNNNEQFF.

The chain uses TRBV7-3 and TRBJ2-7; no firm D call. CDR1 is SGHTA and CDR2 is FQGTGA in the germline V gene. CDR3 length: 11 amino acids. V was pared by 2 bases and J by 9 bases, with 8 bases between. Here the CDR3 DNA reads TGTGCCAGCAGCTTATCCGGCCCGCAGTACTTC. Protein product: CASSLSGPQYF.

The V gene is TRBV10-2, the J gene TRBJ1-1; D gene uncertain. Trimming pared 6 bases from V and 4 bases from J, leaving 12 bases between. This CDR3 comprises 13 residues. In germline, CDR1 is WSHSY, CDR2 SAAADI. The CDR3 protein is CASSEEMSTEAFF. CDR3 DNA sequence: TGCGCCAGCAGCGAGGAGATGAGCACTGAAGCTTTCTTT.

This chain links TRBV20-1 with TRBJ2-7; tentative D call: TRBD2 (5 bases). This CDR3 is 15 amino acids long. V dropped 0 bases and J dropped 5 bases, with 17 bases sitting between them. Germline CDR1 is DFQATT and CDR2 is SNEGSKA (reference sequence). Here the CDR3 reads CSARDLSGNLHEQYF. CDR3 DNA sequence: TGCAGTGCTAGAGATCTATCCGGGAACTTACACGAGCAGTACTTC.

This clonotype came up once. The genes are TRBV7-3 and TRBJ1-1; 10 nucleotides align to TRBD1. V was pared by 4 bases and J by 3 bases, with 2 bases of the junction left unmatched. Germline lookup yields CDR1 SGHTA and CDR2 FQGTGA. The CDR3 loop spans 14 amino acids. The CDR3 DNA is TGTGCCAGCAGCTCGGACAGGGGGGACACTGAAGCTTTCTTT. This codes for CASSSDRGDTEAFF.

The rearrangement joins TRBV7-2 to TRBJ2-7, with 8 nucleotides matching TRBD2. This CDR3 contains 14 residues. Germline trimming cut 7 bases from V and 1 base from J; bases unmatched to any gene: 6. CDR1 is SGHTA, CDR2 FQGNSA, per germline. The CDR3: CASKSGRGSYEQYF. CDR3 bases: TGTGCCAGCAAGAGCGGGAGAGGTTCCTACGAGCAGTACTTC. The whole variable domain, filled in from reference TRBV7-2 and TRBJ2-7, reads GAGVSQSPSNKVTEKGKDVELRCDPISGHTALYWYRQSLGQGLEFLIYFQGNSAPDKSGLPSDRFSAERTGGSVSTLTIQRTQQEDSAVYLCASKSGRGSYEQYFGPGTRLTVT.

This chain uses TRBV28 with TRBJ1-5; TRBD1 is a possible D gene (5 bases). Trimming removed 7 bases at V and 10 bases at J, with 14 bases between. Germline CDR1 is MDHEN and CDR2 is SYDVKM. The CDR3 consists of 12 residues. The CDR3 here is CASIGDRLPQHF. In DNA, the CDR3 is TGTGCCAGCATCGGGGACCGTCTTCCCCAGCATTTT.

This chain uses TRBV7-2 with TRBJ2-2; 7 nucleotides match TRBD1. After removal of 5 bases from V and 7 bases from J, the junction contained 4 bases not matched to a gene. Per germline, CDR1 SGHTA and CDR2 FQGNSA. There are 13 residues in the CDR3. CDR3 in DNA: TGTGCCAGCAGCCTACAGGGGTACGGGGAGCTGTTTTTT. Translation gives CASSLQGYGELFF.

The CDR3 nucleotides are TGTGCCAGCAAGGGGTCCGCACAAGAGACCCAGTACTTC. It codes for CASKGSAQETQYF. The rearrangement links TRBV6-6 to TRBJ2-5; D is perhaps TRBD1 (5 bases). V dropped 7 bases and J dropped 2 bases, with 11 bases sitting between them. Germline V CDR1 and CDR2: MNHNY, SVGAGI (reference sequence). The CDR3 runs 13 residues.

J is TRBJ2-7 and V is TRBV12-3 or TRBV12-4; D call uncertain. The length of the CDR3 is 11 residues. The V end lost 3 bases, the J end lost 4 bases, and 4 bases lay between the germline ends. The CDR3 nucleotides read TGTGCCAGCAGTTTCGAATACGAGCAGTACTTC. It yields the protein CASSFEYEQYF.

This clonotype appeared a few times. The chain recombines TRBV10-3 with TRBJ2-5; D could derive from TRBD1 or TRBD2 (6 bases each). Trimming removed 4 bases at V and 6 bases at J, with 12 bases between. The CDR3 is 13 residues long. Germline V gene data show CDR1 as ENHRY and CDR2 as SYGVKD. The CDR3 spells CAISGQEGKTQYF. DNA of the CDR3: TGTGCCATCAGTGGACAGGAGGGCAAGACCCAGTACTTC.

By share of the sample, this clonotype is medium-sized. This chain joins TRBV4-1 and TRBJ2-7; the D is unclear. V shed 5 bases and J shed 5 bases, with 7 bases lying between them. Per germline, CDR1 MGHRA and CDR2 YSYEKL. This CDR3 has 11 residues. The CDR3 sequence is CASSWANEQYF. Here the CDR3 DNA reads TGCGCCAGCAGCTGGGCGAACGAGCAGTACTTC.

This chain connects TRBV13 to TRBJ2-1, with D tentatively TRBD2 (5 bases). CDR3 length equals 16 residues. Looked up from germline, CDR1 is PRHDT and CDR2 is FYEKMQ (reference sequence). Trimming left V 0 bases short and J 4 bases short, with 13 bases between. The CDR3 bases are TGTGCCAGCAGCTTAGGAAGAGGGAACTCTTACAATGAGCAGTTCTTC. Amino acids: CASSLGRGNSYNEQFF.

This sequence joins TRBV3-1 and TRBJ2-5; 7 bases map to TRBD1. The germline V gene has CDR1 LGHDT and CDR2 YNNKEL (reference sequence). Trimming at V came to 5 bases and at J to 5 bases, leaving 5 bases not matched to a gene. This CDR3 is built from 13 residues. The CDR3 sequence is CASSNQGVETQYF. The CDR3 DNA follows: TGTGCCAGCAGCAATCAGGGGGTTGAGACCCAGTACTTC.

A word on this clonotype: A read error may account for a junction end that differs from germline. V and J are TRBV5-1 and TRBJ1-2; tentative D call: TRBD1 (5 bases). CDR3 length: 12 residues. Germline V lookup: CDR1 SGHRS, CDR2 YFSETQ. This CDR3 is CARSWDLHGYTF. CDR3 nucleotides: TGCGCCAGAAGCTGGGACCTCCATGGCTACACCTTC.